The entry below describes one T cell receptor (beta chain). Profiling relied on immunoSEQ multiplex PCR, and the TCRdb table lists in-frame clones only, not all of them. The sample carries just over 350,000 clones, more than 75% recorded once. The data are from a study of Ad26.COV2.S vaccination and SARS-CoV-2 variants. Sample treatment: roughly 19 received Ad26.COV2.S at low or high dose, single or two shots; several received placebo; per-sample allocation not given. The samples date from day 63 after the first vaccine or placebo injection. Germline CDR1 MGHRA, CDR2 YSYEKL. With 3 bases clipped from V and 6 bases from J, the junction kept 3 bases outside the gene matches. The CDR3 has 14 residues.

The source was peripheral blood, collected in a trial of Ad26.COV2.S vaccine versus placebo. This TCR derives from a person between 18 and 59 years old who received the Ad26.COV2.S COVID-19 vaccine or a placebo. This chain uses TRBV4-1 with TRBJ2-1; 9 bases match TRBD2. The CDR3 region has the DNA TGCGCCAGCAGCCATAGCGGGGGTTTCAATGAGCAGTTCTTC. Encoded protein: CASSHSGGFNEQFF.